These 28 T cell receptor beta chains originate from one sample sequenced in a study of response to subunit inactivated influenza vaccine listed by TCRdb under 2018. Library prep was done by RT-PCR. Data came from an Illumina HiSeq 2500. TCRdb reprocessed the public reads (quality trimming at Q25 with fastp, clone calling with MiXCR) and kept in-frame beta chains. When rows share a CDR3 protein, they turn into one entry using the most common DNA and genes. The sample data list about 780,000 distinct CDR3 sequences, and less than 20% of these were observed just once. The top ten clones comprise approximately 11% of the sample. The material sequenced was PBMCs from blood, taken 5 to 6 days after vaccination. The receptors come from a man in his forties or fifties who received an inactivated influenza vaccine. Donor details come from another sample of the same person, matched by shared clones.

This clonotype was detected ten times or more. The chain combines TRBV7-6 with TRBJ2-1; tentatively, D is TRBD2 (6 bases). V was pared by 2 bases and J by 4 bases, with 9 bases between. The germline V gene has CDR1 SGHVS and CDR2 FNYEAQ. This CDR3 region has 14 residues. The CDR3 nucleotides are TGTGCCAGCAGCTTACGGGAGATTTACAATGAGCAGTTCTTC. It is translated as CASSLREIYNEQFF.

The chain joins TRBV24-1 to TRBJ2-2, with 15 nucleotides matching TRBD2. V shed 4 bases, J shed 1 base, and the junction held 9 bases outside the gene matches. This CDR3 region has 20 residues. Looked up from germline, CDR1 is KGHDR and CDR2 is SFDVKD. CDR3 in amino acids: CATSEDTGTSGRLNTGELFF. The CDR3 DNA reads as TGTGCCACCAGTGAGGATACCGGGACTAGCGGGAGGCTGAACACCGGGGAGCTGTTTTTT.

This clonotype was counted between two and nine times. CDR3 coding DNA: TGTGCTAGTGGTTCCGGGACTCCCTCCGGGACCCAGTACTTC. As protein: CASGSGTPSGTQYF. The V and J genes are TRBV12-5 and TRBJ2-5, with a tentative D call TRBD2 (6 bases). CDR1 is LGHNT and CDR2 is FRNRAP in the germline V gene. The CDR3 extends over 14 amino acids. V lost 4 bases, J lost 7 bases, and 16 bases lay in between.

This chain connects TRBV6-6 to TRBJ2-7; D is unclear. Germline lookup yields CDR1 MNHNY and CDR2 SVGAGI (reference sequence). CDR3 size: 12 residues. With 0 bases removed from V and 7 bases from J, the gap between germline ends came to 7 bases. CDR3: CASSYSRWEQYF. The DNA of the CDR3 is TGTGCCAGCAGTTACTCCCGTTGGGAGCAGTACTTC.

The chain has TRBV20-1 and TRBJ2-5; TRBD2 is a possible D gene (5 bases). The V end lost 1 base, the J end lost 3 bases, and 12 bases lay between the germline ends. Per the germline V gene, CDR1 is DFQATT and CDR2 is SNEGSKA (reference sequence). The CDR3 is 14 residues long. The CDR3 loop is CSARGGSGKETQYF. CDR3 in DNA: TGCAGTGCTAGAGGAGGTTCGGGAAAAGAGACCCAGTACTTC.

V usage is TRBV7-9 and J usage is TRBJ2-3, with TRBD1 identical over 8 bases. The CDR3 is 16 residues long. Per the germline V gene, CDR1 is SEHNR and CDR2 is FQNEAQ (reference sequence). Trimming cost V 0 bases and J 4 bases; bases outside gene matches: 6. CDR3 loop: CASSLAGQGPPDTQYF. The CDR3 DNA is TGTGCCAGCAGCTTAGCAGGACAGGGTCCCCCAGATACGCAGTATTTT.

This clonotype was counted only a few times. The CDR3 region is CASSLGSSGTYNEQFF. The CDR3 DNA reads TGTGCCAGCAGCTTAGGTTCTAGCGGAACCTACAATGAGCAGTTCTTC. The V and J genes are TRBV7-3 and TRBJ2-1, with 7 bases aligning to TRBD2. Germline CDR1 and CDR2: SGHTA and FQGTGA. V lost 2 bases to trimming and J lost 2 bases; unmatched junction nucleotides: 6. The CDR3 has 16 amino acids.

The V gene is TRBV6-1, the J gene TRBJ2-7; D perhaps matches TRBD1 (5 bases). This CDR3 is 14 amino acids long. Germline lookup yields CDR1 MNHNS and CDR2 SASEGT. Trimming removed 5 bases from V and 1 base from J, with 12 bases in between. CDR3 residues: CASSQTRVSYEQYF. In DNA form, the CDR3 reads TGTGCCAGCAGTCAAACCAGGGTTTCCTACGAGCAGTACTTC.

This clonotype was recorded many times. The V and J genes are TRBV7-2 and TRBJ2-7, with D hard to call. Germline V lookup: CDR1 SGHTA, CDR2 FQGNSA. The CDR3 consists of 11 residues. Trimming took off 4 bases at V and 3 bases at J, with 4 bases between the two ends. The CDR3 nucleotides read TGTGCCAGCAGCTCGATCTACGAGCAGTACTTC. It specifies CASSSIYEQYF.

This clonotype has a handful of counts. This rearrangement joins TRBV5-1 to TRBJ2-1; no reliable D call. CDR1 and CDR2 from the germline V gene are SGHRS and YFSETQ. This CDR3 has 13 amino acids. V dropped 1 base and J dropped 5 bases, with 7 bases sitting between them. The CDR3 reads CASSLPENNEQFF. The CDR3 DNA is TGCGCCAGCAGCTTGCCGGAAAACAATGAGCAGTTCTTC.

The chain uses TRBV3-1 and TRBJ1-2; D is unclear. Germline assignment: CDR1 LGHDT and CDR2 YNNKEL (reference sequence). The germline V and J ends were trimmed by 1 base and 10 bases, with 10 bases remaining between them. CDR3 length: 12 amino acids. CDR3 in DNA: TGTGCCAGCAGCCAAGCAGACAAAATCTACACCTTC. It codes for CASSQADKIYTF.

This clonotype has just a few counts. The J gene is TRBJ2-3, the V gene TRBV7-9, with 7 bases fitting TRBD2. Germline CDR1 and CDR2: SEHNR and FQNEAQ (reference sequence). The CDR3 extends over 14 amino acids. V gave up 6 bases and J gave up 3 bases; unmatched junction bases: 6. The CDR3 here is CASRAGLSTDTQYF. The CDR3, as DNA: TGTGCCAGCAGAGCGGGACTATCGACAGATACGCAGTATTTT.

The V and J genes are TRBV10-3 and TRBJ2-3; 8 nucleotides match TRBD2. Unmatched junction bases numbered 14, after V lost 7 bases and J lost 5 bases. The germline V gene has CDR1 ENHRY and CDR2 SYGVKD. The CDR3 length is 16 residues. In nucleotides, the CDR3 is TGTGCCATCAAGGGGCCGGGAGGGCCAATAAAAGATACGCAGTATTTT. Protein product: CAIKGPGGPIKDTQYF.

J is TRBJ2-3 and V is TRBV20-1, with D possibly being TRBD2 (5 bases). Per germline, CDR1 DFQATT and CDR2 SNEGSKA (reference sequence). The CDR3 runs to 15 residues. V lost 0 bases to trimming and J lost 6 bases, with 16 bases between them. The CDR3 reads CSARDHRTVGDTQYF. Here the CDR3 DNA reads TGCAGTGCTAGAGATCATCGGACTGTGGGGGATACGCAGTATTTT.

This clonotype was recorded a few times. CDR3 residues: CSASEPTKTDTQYF. CDR3 in DNA: TGCAGTGCTAGCGAGCCCACTAAGACAGATACGCAGTATTTT. The chain joins TRBV20-1 to TRBJ2-3, with unresolved D. Germline V gives CDR1 DFQATT, CDR2 SNEGSKA (reference sequence). V gave up 3 bases and J gave up 3 bases, with 13 bases separating them. The CDR3 is 14 residues long.

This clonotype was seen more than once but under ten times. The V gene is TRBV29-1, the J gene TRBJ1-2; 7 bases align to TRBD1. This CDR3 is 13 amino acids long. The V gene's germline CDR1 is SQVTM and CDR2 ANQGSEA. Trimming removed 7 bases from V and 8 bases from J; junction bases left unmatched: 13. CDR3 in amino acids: CSARLREDRGYTF. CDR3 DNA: TGCAGCGCACGACTTCGAGAGGACAGGGGCTACACCTTC.

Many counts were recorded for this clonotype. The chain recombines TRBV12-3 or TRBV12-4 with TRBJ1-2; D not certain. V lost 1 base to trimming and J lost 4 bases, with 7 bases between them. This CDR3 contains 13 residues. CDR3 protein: CASSLGRSYGYTF. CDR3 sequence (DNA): TGTGCCAGCAGTTTAGGGCGGTCCTATGGCTACACCTTC.

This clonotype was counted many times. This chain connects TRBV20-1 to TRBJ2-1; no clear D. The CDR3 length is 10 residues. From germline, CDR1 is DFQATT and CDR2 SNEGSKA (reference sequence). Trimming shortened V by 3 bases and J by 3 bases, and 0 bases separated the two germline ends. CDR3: CSASYNEQFF. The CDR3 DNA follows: TGCAGTGCTAGCTACAATGAGCAGTTCTTC.

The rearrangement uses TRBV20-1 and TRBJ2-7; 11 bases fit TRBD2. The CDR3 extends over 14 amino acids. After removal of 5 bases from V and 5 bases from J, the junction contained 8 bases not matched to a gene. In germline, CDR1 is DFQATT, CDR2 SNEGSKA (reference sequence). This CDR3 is CSAGLTSGADEQYF. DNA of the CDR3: TGCAGTGCTGGCTTGACTAGCGGGGCCGACGAGCAGTACTTC.

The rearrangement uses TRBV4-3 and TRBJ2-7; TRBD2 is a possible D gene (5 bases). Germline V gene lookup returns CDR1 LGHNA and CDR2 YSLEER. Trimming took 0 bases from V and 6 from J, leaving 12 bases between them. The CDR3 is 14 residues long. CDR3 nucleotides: TGCGCCAGCAGCCAAGAAGCTCGAGGGTTCGAGCAGTACTTC. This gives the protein CASSQEARGFEQYF.

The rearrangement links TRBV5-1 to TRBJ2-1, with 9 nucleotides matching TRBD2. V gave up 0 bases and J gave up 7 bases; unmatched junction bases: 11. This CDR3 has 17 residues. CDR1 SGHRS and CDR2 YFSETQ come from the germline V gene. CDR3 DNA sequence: TGCGCCAGCAGCTTGGTCGCCCGCGGGGGGGCTGGGAATGAGCAGTTCTTC. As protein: CASSLVARGGAGNEQFF.

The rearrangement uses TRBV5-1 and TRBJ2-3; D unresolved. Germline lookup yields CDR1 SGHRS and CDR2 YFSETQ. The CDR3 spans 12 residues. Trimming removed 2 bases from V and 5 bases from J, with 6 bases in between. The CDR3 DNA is TGCGCCAGCAGCTTTGAGTTAGATACGCAGTATTTT. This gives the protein CASSFELDTQYF.

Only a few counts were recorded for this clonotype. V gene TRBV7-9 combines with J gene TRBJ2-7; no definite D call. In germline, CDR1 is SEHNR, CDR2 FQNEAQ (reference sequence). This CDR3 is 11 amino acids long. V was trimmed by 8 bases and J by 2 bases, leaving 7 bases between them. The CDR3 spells CASGWAYEQYF. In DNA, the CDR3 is TGTGCCAGCGGATGGGCCTACGAGCAGTACTTC.

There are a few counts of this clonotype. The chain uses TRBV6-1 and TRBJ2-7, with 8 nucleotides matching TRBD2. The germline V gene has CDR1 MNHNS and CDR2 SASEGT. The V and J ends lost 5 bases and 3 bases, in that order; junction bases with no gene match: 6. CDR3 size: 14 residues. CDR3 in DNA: TGTGCCAGCAGTCGGGAGGGCCAGGGCTACGAGCAGTACTTC. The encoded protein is CASSREGQGYEQYF.

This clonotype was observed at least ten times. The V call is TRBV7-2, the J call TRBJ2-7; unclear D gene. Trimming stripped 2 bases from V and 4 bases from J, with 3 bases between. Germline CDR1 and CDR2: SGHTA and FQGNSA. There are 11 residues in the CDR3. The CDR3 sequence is CASSLMYEQYF. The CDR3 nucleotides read TGTGCCAGCAGCTTAATGTACGAGCAGTACTTC.

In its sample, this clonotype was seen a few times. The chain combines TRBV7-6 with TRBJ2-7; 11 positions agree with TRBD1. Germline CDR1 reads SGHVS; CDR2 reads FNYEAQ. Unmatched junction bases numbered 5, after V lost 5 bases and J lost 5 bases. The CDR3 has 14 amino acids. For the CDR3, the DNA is TGTGCCAGCAGCATGGACAGGGGGCGGGACGAGCAGTACTTC. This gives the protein CASSMDRGRDEQYF. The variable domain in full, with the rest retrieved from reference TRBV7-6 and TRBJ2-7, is GAGVSQSPRYKVTKRGQDVALRCDPISGHVSLYWYRQALGQGPEFLTYFNYEAQQDKSGLPNDRFSAERPEGSISTLTIQRTEQRDSAMYRCASSMDRGRDEQYFGPGTRLTVT.

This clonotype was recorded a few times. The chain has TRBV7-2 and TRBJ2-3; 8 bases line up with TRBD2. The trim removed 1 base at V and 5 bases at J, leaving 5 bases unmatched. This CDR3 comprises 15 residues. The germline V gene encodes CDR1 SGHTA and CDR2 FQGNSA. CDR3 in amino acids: CASSLGSGEGDTQYF. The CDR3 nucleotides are TGTGCCAGCAGCTTAGGTAGCGGGGAAGGAGATACGCAGTATTTT.

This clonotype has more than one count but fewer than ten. The DNA for the CDR3 is TGTGCCAGCAGTTACTCGCAGGGTAATATCGGTGGCTACACCTTC. This codes for CASSYSQGNIGGYTF. The rearrangement links TRBV6-5 to TRBJ1-2; possibly TRBD1 for D (5 bases). Germline assignment: CDR1 MNHEY and CDR2 SVGAGI. The CDR3 covers 15 residues. V was cut by 0 bases and J by 7 bases, with 15 bases left in between.